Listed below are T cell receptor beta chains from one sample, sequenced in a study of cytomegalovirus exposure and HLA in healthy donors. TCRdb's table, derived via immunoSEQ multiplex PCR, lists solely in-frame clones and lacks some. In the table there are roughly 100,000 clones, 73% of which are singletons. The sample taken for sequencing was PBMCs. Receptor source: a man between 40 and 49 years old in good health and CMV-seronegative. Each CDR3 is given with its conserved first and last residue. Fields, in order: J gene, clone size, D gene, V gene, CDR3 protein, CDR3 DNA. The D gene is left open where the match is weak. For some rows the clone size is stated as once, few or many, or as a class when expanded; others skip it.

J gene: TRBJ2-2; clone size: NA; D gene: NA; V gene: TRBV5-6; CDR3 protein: CASSLGGLITGELFF; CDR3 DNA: TGTGCCAGCAGCTTGGGCGGACTGATCACCGGGGAGCTGTTTTTT
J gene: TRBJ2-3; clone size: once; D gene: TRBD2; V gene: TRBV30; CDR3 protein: CAYEGETGTSGDTQYF; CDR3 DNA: TGTGCCTACGAGGGGGAAACCGGGACTAGCGGCGATACGCAGTATTTT
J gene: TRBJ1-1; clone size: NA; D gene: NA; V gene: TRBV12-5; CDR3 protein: CASGFPYTEAFF; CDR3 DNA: TGTGCTAGTGGTTTCCCGTACACTGAAGCTTTCTTT
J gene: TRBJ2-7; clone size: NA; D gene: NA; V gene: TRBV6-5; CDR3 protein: CASSYSSGSISYEQYF; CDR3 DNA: TGTGCCAGCAGTTACTCGAGCGGGTCGATTTCCTACGAGCAGTACTTC
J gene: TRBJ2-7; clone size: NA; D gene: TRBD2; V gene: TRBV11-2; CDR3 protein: CASSAKKLAVYEQYF; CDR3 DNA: TGTGCCAGCAGTGCTAAAAAACTAGCGGTCTACGAGCAGTACTTC
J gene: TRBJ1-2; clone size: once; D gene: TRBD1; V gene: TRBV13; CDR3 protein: CASSLGQGTSYGYTF; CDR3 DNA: TGTGCCAGCAGCTTAGGACAGGGGACTAGCTATGGCTACACCTTC
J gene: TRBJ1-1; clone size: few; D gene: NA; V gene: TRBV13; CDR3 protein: CASSLWSASTEAFF; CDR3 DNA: TGTGCCAGCAGCTTATGGTCCGCTAGCACTGAAGCTTTCTTT
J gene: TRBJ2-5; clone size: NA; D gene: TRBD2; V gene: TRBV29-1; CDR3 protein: CSVPTAGGLETQYF; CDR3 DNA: TGCAGCGTCCCGACAGCGGGGGGTTTGGAGACCCAGTACTTC
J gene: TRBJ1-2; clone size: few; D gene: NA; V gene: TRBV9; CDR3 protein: CASSVGVGGLSYGYTF; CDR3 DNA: TGTGCCAGCAGCGTAGGTGTGGGCGGGCTAAGTTATGGCTACACCTTC
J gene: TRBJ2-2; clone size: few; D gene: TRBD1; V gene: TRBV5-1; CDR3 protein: CASSNLMDRDTGELFF; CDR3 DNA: TGCGCCAGCAGCAACCTCATGGACAGGGACACCGGGGAGCTGTTTTTT
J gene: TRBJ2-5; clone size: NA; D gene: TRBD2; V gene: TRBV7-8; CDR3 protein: CASSLTLAGGSQETQYF; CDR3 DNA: TGTGCCAGCAGCCTTACGCTAGCGGGGGGATCCCAAGAGACCCAGTACTTC
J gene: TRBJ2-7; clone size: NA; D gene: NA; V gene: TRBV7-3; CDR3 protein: CASSLTTGIEQYF; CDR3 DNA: TGTGCCAGCAGCTTAACCACAGGGATCGAGCAGTACTTC
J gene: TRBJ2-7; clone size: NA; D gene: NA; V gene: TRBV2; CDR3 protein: CASNEWGGWYEQYF; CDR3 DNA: TGTGCCAGCAATGAGTGGGGGGGCTGGTACGAGCAGTACTTC
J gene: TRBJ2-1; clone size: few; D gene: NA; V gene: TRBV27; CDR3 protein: CASSIKGNEQFF; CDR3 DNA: TGTGCCAGCAGCATAAAGGGGAATGAGCAGTTCTTC
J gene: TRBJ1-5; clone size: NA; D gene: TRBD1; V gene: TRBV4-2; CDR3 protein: CASSRGQGSVSNQPQHF; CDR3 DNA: TGTGCCAGCAGCCGGGGACAGGGTAGTGTGAGCAATCAGCCCCAGCATTTT
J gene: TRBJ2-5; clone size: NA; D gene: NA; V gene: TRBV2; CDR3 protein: CASSTDQETQYF; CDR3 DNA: TGTGCCAGCAGTACAGACCAAGAGACCCAGTACTTC
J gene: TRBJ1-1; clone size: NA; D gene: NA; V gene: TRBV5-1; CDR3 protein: CASSRTKSRVNTEAFF; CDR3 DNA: TGCGCCAGCAGTAGAACTAAAAGCAGGGTGAACACTGAAGCTTTCTTT
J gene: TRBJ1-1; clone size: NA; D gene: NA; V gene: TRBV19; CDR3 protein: CASSFGGIDTEAFF; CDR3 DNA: TGTGCCAGTAGTTTTGGCGGGATTGACACTGAAGCTTTCTTT
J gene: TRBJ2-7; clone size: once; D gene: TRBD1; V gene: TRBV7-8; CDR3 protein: CASSSGQASYEQYF; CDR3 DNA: TGTGCCAGCAGCTCGGGACAGGCTAGCTACGAGCAGTACTTC
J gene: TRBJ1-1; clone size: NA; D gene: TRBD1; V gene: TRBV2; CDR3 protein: CASSVGTVAFF; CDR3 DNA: TGTGCCAGCAGTGTAGGGACAGTAGCTTTCTTT
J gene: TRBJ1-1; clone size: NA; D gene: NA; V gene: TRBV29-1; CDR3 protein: CSVGRGAGTEAFF; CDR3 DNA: TGCAGCGTTGGTCGGGGGGCGGGCACTGAAGCTTTCTTT
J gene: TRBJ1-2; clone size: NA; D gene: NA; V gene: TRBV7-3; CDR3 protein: CASSSLTSPLTF; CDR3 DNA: TGTGCCAGCAGCTCTTTGACATCTCCTCTCACCTTC
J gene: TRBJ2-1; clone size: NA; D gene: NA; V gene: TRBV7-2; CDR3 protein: CASSSYQDEQFF; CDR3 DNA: TGTGCCAGCAGCTCCTACCAGGATGAGCAGTTCTTC
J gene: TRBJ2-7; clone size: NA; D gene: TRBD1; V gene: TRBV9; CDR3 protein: CASSVERRQGQAYEQYF; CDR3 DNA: TGTGCCAGCAGCGTAGAACGAAGACAGGGCCAAGCCTACGAGCAGTACTTC
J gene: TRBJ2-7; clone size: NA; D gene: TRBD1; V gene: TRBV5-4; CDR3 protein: CASSVDRASGEQYF; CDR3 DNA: TGTGCCAGCAGCGTCGACAGGGCCTCCGGCGAGCAGTACTTC
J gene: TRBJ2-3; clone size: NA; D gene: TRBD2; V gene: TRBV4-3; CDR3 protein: CASSQTNSGGFTDTQYF; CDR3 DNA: TGCGCCAGCAGCCAAACTAATAGCGGGGGGTTCACAGATACGCAGTATTTT
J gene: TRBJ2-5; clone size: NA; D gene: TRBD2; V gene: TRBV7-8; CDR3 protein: CASSLVFSGGETQYF; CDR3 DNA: TGTGCCAGCAGCTTAGTTTTTAGCGGGGGAGAGACCCAGTACTTC
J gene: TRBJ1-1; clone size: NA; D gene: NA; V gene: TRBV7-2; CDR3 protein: CASSWTPNTEAFF; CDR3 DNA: TGTGCCAGCAGCTGGACACCGAACACTGAAGCTTTCTTT
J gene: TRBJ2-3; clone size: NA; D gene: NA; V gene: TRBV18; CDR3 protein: CASSPQQGEDTQYF; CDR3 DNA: TGTGCCAGCTCACCGCAACAGGGAGAAGATACGCAGTATTTT
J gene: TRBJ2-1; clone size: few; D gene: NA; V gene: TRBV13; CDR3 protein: CASSSRRGNEQFF; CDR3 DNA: TGTGCCAGCAGCTCCCGCAGGGGAAATGAGCAGTTCTTC
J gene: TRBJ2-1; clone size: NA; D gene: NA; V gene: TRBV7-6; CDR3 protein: CASSPWTPLGEQFF; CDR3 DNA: TGTGCCAGCAGCCCGTGGACACCCCTTGGTGAGCAGTTCTTC
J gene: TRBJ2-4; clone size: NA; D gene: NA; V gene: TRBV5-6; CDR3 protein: CASSLDRGGNIQYF; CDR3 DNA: TGTGCCAGCAGCTTGGACAGGGGGGGAAACATTCAGTACTTC
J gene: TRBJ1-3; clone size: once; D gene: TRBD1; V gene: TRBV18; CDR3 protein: CASSPRFTGGSGNTIYF; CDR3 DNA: TGTGCCAGCTCACCACGTTTTACAGGGGGCTCTGGAAACACCATATATTTT
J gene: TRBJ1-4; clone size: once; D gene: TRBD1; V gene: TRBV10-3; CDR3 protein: CAIKGQGAPNEKLFF; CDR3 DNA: TGTGCCATCAAGGGACAGGGGGCACCTAATGAAAAACTGTTTTTT
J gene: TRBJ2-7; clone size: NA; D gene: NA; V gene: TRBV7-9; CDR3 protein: CASSGRLTYEQYF; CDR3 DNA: TGTGCCAGCAGTGGTCGACTTACCTACGAGCAGTACTTC
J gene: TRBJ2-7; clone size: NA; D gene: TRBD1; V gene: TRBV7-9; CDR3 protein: CASSLGQGAGEQYF; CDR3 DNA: TGTGCCAGCAGCTTAGGGCAGGGGGCAGGCGAGCAGTACTTC
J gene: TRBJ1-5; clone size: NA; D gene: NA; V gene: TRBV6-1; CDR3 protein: CASSERLQAWGNQPQHF; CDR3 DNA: TGTGCCAGCAGTGAACGGCTCCAGGCCTGGGGCAATCAGCCCCAGCATTTT
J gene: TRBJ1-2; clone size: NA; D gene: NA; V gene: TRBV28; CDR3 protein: CASSSQGPTGDKNYTF; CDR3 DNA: TGTGCCAGCAGTTCCCAAGGACCCACCGGGGACAAGAATTACACCTTC
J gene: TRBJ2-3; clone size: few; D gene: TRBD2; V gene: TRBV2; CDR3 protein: CASSVAGAVDTQYF; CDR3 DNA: TGTGCCAGCAGTGTAGCGGGGGCCGTAGATACGCAGTATTTT
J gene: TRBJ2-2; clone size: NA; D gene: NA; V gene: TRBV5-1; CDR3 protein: CASSLSAANTGELFF; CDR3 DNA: TGCGCCAGCAGCTTGTCAGCGGCGAACACCGGGGAGCTGTTTTTT
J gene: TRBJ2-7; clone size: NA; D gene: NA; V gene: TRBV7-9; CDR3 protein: CASSLAGQNYEQYF; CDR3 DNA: TGTGCCAGCAGCTTAGCAGGACAAAACTACGAGCAGTACTTC
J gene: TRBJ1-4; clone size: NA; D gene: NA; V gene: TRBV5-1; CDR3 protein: CASRPLTGAPQLFF; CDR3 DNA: TGCGCCAGCAGACCTTTGACAGGAGCCCCCCAACTGTTTTTT
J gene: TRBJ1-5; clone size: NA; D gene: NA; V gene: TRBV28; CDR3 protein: CASASDQPQHF; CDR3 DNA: TGTGCCAGCGCCAGTGATCAGCCCCAGCATTTT
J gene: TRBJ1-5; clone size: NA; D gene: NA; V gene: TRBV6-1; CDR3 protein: CASSEQQGRQPQHF; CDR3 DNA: TGTGCCAGCAGTGAACAGCAGGGAAGGCAGCCCCAGCATTTT
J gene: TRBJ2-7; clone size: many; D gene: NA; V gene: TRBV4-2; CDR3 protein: CASSRAGNYEQYF; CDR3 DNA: TGTGCCAGCAGCCGGGCAGGAAACTACGAGCAGTACTTC
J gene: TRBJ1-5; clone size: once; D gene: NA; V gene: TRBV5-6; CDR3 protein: CASSYSGQPQHF; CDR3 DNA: TGTGCCAGCAGCTACAGCGGTCAGCCCCAGCATTTT
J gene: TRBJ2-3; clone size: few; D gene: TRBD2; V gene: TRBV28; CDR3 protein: CASTRLAGGGGTQYF; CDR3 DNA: TGTGCCAGCACCCGGCTAGCGGGGGGCGGGGGTACGCAGTATTTT
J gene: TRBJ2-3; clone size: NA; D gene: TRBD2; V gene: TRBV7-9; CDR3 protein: CAGSGVSTDTQYF; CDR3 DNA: TGTGCAGGTAGCGGGGTAAGCACAGATACGCAGTATTTT
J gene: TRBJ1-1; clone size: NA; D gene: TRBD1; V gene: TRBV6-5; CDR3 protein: CASSYLTGETEAFF; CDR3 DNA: TGTGCCAGCAGTTACCTGACAGGGGAGACTGAAGCTTTCTTT
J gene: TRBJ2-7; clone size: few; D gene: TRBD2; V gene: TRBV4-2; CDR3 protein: CASSQEGPSGPDEQYF; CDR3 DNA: TGTGCCAGCAGCCAAGAAGGGCCTAGCGGGCCGGACGAGCAGTACTTC